This T cell receptor beta chain was sequenced in a study of OX40 agonist ivuxolimab in advanced cancers. Concerning this clone: Its cognate antigen is unknown.

Study results and caveats: At 0.1 to 3.0 mg/kg and by week 6, clonal expansion occurred in CD4+ and CD8+ blood T cells.

The junction had 5 bases not matched to a gene; V was cut back by 2 bases and J by 2 bases. CDR1 and CDR2 from the germline V gene are LGHNA and YSLEER. The CDR3 extends over 15 amino acids. Some clones are missing from TCRdb's copy, which holds only in-frame ones; the method was immunoSEQ multiplex PCR. This table holds fewer than 12,000 clones, 75% to 80% found once. V gene TRBV4-3 combines with J gene TRBJ2-7, with 8 nucleotides matching TRBD1. The receptor was isolated from an adult with an advanced solid tumor such as melanoma, head and neck, liver or kidney cancer. Sample: CD4+ or CD8+ T cells sorted from blood, taken in a trial of the OX40 agonist ivuxolimab. CDR3 in amino acids: CASSQSGTGAYEQYF. The CDR3 DNA is TGCGCCAGCAGCCAATCCGGGACAGGTGCCTACGAGCAGTACTTC.